What follows is one T cell receptor (beta chain) and its context. The data are from a study of T cells expressing NK-cell markers. Study overall: There were seven HCMV-seropositive donors and one seronegative donor among the eight sequenced.

CDR1 MDHEN and CDR2 SYDVKM come from the germline V gene. This CDR3 is 12 amino acids long. TCRdb re-called the 5' RACE reads and gives one entry per CDR3 protein, without DNA. Its table lists about 440,000 distinct CDR3 sequences. This sequence joins TRBV28 and TRBJ1-1; TCRdb reports TRBD1, a call that lacks DNA to check it against. The source of this sequence is a woman between 18 and 75 years old in good health. Sequenced material: blood T cells: a sorted CD56 or NKG2C T cell subset, CD4+ or CD8+ T cells, or bulk PBMC T cells (not recorded which). CDR3 in amino acids: CASRTGARKAFF.